The 9 T cell receptor beta chains in this list originate from one sample, sequenced in a study of blood T cell repertoires in COVID-19. The assay was immunoSEQ multiplex PCR, and TCRdb's table has in-frame clones only and misses some. Of approximately 330,000 clones in the sample, 90% were seen once. Sequenced input: peripheral blood. These receptors all stem from a woman in her thirties or forties with COVID-19, enrolled during active disease.

This clone was counted once. The gene calls are TRBV28 and TRBJ1-2; 10 bases agree with TRBD1. This CDR3 spans 15 amino acids. CDR1 is MDHEN, CDR2 SYDVKM, per germline. V gave up 4 bases and J gave up 2 bases; unmatched junction bases: 4. The CDR3 spells CASSSPGQGNYGYTF. CDR3 DNA sequence: TGTGCCAGCAGTTCTCCGGGACAGGGGAACTATGGCTACACCTTC.

V is TRBV28 and J is TRBJ1-1; D is uncertain. Looked up from germline, CDR1 is MDHEN and CDR2 is SYDVKM. Trimming took off 8 bases at V and 5 bases at J, with 9 bases between the two ends. This CDR3 spans 11 amino acids. The CDR3 spells CASLGVTEAFF. CDR3 nucleotides: TGTGCCAGCCTCGGGGTTACTGAAGCTTTCTTT.

The CDR3 sequence: CASSLGQDEKLFF. CDR3 bases: TGTGCCAGCAGCTTAGGTCAGGATGAAAAACTGTTTTTT. The chain links TRBV7-9 to TRBJ1-4; D remains ambiguous. The CDR3 runs to 13 residues. V was pared by 1 base and J by 6 bases, with 6 bases between. The V gene's germline CDR1 is SEHNR and CDR2 FQNEAQ (reference sequence).

The chain carries TRBV10-3 and TRBJ2-5; the D gene is possibly TRBD1 (6 bases). Trimming removed 0 bases at V and 1 base at J, with 12 bases between. Germline V gene data show CDR1 as ENHRY and CDR2 as SYGVKD. CDR3 length equals 16 residues. The CDR3 loop is CAISESIQGIQETQYF. The CDR3, as DNA: TGTGCCATCAGTGAGTCGATACAGGGCATCCAAGAGACCCAGTACTTC.

V and J are TRBV15 and TRBJ1-2, with a tentative D call TRBD1 (5 bases). Trimming took off 0 bases at V and 4 bases at J, with 21 bases between the two ends. The CDR3 runs 18 residues. CDR1 and CDR2 from the germline V gene are LNHNV and YYDKDF (reference sequence). The CDR3 loop is CATSRDRTRGTTLYGYTF. The DNA of the CDR3 is TGTGCCACCAGCAGAGATCGCACGCGGGGCACAACCCTCTATGGCTACACCTTC.

This chain connects TRBV9 to TRBJ1-4; no firm D call. Germline V gene lookup returns CDR1 SGDLS and CDR2 YYNGEE. V was clipped by 3 bases and J by 0 bases, with 12 bases between them. This CDR3 is built from 16 residues. The CDR3: CASSGEGSPTNEKLFF. The DNA of the CDR3 is TGTGCCAGCAGCGGAGAGGGCAGCCCAACTAATGAAAAACTGTTTTTT.

The chain links TRBV7-2 to TRBJ1-3; no definite D call. V lost 2 bases and J 1 base, leaving 12 bases between the germline ends. The CDR3 loop spans 16 amino acids. Looked up from germline, CDR1 is SGHTA and CDR2 is FQGNSA. The CDR3 region is CASSLWGGYSGNTIYF. DNA for the CDR3: TGTGCCAGCAGCTTATGGGGAGGGTATTCTGGAAACACCATATATTTT.

The V gene is TRBV12-2, the J gene TRBJ2-1; TRBD2 is taken as the D call from the table, unchecked against the DNA. TRBV12-2 counts as a pseudogene. CDR3 size: 17 residues. The CDR3 bases are TGTGCAAGTCGCTTAGTTCTAGGGCTAGCGGGAGACAATGAGCAGTTCTTC. This codes for CASRLVLGLAGDNEQFF.

The chain links TRBV9 to TRBJ1-1, with TRBD1 as a possible D gene (5 bases). Trimming took 3 bases from V and 5 from J, leaving 14 bases between them. Germline CDR1 and CDR2: SGDLS and YYNGEE. CDR3 size: 14 residues. The CDR3 sequence: CASSDQATVTEAFF. CDR3 nucleotide sequence: TGTGCCAGCAGCGACCAAGCGACAGTAACTGAAGCTTTCTTT.